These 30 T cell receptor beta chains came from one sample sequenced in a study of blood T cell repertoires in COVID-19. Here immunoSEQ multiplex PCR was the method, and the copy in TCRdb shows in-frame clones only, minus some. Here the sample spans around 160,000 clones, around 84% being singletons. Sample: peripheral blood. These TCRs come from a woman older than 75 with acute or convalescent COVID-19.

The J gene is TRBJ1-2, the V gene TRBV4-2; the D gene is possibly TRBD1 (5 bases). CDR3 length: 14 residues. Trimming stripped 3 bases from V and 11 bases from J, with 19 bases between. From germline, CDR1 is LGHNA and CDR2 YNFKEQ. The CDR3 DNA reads TGTGCCAGCAGCCAGGACATCCGGGACTACAAGTACACCTTC. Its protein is CASSQDIRDYKYTF.

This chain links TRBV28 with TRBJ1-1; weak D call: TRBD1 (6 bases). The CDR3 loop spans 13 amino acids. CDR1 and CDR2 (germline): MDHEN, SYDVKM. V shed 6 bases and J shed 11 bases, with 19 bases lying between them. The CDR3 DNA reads TGTGCCAGCAGCCCAGGCAGGGGATCGGTGGCTTTCTTT. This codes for CASSPGRGSVAFF.

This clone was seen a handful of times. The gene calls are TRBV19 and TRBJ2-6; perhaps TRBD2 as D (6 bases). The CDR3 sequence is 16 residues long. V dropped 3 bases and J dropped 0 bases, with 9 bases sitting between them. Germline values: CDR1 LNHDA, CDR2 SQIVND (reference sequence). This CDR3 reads CASSILGGSGANVLTF. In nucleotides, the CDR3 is TGTGCCAGTAGTATTTTGGGGGGCTCTGGGGCCAACGTCCTGACTTTC.

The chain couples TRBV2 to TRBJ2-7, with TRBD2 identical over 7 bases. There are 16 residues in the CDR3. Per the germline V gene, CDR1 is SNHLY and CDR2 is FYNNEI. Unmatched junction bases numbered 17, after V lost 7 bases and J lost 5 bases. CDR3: CASILLLGGAGHEQYF. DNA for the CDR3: TGTGCCAGCATCCTCCTATTGGGGGGAGCGGGGCACGAGCAGTACTTC.

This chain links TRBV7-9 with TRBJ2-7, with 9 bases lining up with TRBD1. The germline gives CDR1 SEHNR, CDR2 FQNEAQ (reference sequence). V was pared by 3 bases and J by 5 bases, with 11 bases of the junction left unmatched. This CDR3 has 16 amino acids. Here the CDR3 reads CASSFSTGTGPDEQYF. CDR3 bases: TGTGCCAGCAGCTTTTCCACCGGGACAGGGCCTGACGAGCAGTACTTC.

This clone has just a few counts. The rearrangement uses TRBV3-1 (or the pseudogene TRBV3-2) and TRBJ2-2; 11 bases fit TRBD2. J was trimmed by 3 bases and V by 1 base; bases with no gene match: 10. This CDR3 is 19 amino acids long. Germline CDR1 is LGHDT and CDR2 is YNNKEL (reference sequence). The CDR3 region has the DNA TGTGCCAGCAGCCAAGTGGTTTGGACTAGCGGGCGGCACACCGGGGAGCTGTTTTTT. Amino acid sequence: CASSQVVWTSGRHTGELFF.

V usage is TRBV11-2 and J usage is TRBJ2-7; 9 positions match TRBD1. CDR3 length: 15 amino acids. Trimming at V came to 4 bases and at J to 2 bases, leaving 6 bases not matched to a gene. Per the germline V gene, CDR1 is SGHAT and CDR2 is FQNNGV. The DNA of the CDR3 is TGTGCCAGCAGCTACAACAGGGGGCCAACCTACGAGCAGTACTTC. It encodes CASSYNRGPTYEQYF.

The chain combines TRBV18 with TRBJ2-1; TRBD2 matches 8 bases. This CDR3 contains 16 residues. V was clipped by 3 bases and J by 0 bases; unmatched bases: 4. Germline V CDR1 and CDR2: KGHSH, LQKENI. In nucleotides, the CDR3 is TGTGCCAGCTCACCCCGGGAGGGGGGCTCCTACAATGAGCAGTTCTTC. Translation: CASSPREGGSYNEQFF.

CDR3 in amino acids: CASSPRGHRSYGYTF. The CDR3 nucleotides are TGTGCCAGCAGCCCACGGGGACACCGGTCCTATGGCTACACCTTC. The chain employs TRBV13 and TRBJ1-2, with a weak D call TRBD1 (6 bases). V was pared by 5 bases and J by 4 bases, with 17 bases between. The CDR3 is 15 residues long. CDR1 is PRHDT and CDR2 is FYEKMQ in the germline V gene (reference sequence).

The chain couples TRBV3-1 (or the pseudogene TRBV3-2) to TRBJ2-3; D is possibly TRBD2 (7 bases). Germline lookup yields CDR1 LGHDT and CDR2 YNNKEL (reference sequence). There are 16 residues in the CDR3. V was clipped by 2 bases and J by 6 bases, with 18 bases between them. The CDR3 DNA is TGTGCCAGCAGCCAACGGTCGGGGGGCAAATTCGATACGCAGTATTTT. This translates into CASSQRSGGKFDTQYF.

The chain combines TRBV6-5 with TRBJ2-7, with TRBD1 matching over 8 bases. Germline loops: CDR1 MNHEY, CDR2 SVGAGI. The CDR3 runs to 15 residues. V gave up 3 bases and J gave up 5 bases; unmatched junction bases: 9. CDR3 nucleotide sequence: TGTGCCAGCAGTTATAGGACAGGGACGAGGCACGAGCAGTACTTC. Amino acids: CASSYRTGTRHEQYF.

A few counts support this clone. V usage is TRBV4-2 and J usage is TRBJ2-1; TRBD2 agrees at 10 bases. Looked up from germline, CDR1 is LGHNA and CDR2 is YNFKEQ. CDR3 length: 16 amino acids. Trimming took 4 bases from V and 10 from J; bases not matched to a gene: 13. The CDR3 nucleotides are TGTGCCAGCAGCCCTCTGACAGCGGGAGGGCCCAAGGAGCAGTTCTTC. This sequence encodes CASSPLTAGGPKEQFF.

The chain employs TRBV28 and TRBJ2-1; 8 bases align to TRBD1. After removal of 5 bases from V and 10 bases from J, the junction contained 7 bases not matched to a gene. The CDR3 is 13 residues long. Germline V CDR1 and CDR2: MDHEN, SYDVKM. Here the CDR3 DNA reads TGTGCCAGCAGTAACCGACAGGGGAGGGAGCAGTTCTTC. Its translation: CASSNRQGREQFF.

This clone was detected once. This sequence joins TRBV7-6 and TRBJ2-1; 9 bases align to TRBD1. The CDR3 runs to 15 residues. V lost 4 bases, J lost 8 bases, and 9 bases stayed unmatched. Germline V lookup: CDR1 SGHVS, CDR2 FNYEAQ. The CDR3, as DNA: TGTGCCAGCAGCTCCCCCGGGACAGGGTTCCATGAGCAGTTCTTC. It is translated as CASSSPGTGFHEQFF.

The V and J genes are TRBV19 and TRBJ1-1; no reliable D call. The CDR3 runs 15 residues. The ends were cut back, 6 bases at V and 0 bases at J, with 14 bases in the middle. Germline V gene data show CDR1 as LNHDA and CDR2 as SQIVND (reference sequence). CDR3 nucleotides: TGTGCCAGTAGCTATAGGAGCCAGATGAACACTGAAGCTTTCTTT. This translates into CASSYRSQMNTEAFF. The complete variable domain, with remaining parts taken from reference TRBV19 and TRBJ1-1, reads DGGITQSPKYLFRKEGQNVTLSCEQNLNHDAMYWYRQDPGQGLRLIYYSQIVNDFQKGDIAEGYSVSREKKESFPLTVTSAQKNPTAFYLCASSYRSQMNTEAFFGQGTRLTVV.

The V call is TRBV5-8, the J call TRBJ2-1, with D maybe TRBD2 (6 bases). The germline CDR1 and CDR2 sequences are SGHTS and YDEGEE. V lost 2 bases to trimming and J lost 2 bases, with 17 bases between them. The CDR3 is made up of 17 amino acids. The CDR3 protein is CASSFMMLATTYNEQFF. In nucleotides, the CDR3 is TGTGCCAGCAGCTTCATGATGCTAGCGACAACCTACAATGAGCAGTTCTTC. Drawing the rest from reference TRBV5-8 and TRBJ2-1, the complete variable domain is EAGVTQSPTHLIKTRGQQATLRCSPISGHTSVYWYQQALGLGLQFLLWYDEGEERNRGNFPPRFSGRQFPNYSSELNVNALELEDSALYLCASSFMMLATTYNEQFFGPGTRLTVL.

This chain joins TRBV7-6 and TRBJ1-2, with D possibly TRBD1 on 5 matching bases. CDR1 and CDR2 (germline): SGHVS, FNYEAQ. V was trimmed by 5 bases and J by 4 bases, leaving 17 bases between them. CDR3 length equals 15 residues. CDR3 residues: CASSPRDLSSYGYTF. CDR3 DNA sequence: TGTGCCAGCAGCCCCAGGGATCTGAGTAGCTATGGCTACACCTTC.

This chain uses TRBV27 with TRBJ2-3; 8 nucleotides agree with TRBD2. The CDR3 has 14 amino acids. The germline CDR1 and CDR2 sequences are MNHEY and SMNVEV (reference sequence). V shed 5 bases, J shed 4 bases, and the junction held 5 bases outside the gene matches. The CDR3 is CASSPAGVPDTQYF. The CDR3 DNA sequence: TGTGCCAGCAGTCCAGCGGGAGTCCCAGATACGCAGTATTTT.

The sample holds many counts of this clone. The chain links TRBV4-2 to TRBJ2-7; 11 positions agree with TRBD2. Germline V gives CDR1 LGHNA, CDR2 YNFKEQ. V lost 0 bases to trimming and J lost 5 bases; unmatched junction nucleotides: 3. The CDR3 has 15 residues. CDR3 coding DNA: TGTGCCAGCAGCCAAGAAAAACTAGCGGGAGACGAGCAGTACTTC. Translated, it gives CASSQEKLAGDEQYF.

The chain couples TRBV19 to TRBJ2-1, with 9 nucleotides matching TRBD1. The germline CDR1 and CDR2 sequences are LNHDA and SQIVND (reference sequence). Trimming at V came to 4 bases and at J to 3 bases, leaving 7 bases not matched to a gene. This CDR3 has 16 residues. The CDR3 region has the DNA TGTGCCAGTAGTACAACAGGGGGCTCCCTCTACAATGAGCAGTTCTTC. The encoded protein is CASSTTGGSLYNEQFF.

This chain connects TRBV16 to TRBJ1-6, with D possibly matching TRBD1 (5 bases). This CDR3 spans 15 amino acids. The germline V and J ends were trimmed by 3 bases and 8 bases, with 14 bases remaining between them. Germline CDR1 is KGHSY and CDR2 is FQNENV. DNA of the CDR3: TGTGCCAGCAGCCAGGTCGCGACAGTTTATTCACCCCTCCACTTT. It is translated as CASSQVATVYSPLHF. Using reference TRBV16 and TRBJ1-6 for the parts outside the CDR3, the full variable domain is GEEVAQTPKHLVRGEGQKAKLYCAPIKGHSYVFWYQQVLKNEFKFLISFQNENVFDETGMPKERFSAKCLPNSPCSLEIQATKLEDSAVYFCASSQVATVYSPLHFGNGTRLTVT.

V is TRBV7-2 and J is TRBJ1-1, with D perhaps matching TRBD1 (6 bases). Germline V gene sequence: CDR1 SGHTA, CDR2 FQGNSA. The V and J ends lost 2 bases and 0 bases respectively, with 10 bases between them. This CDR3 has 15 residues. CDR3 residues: CASSLQGTLNTEAFF. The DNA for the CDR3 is TGTGCCAGCAGCTTACAAGGGACACTGAACACTGAAGCTTTCTTT.

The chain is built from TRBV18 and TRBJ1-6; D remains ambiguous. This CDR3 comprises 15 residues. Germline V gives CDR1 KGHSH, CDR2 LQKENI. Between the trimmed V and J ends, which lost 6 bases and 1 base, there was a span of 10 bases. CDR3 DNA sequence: TGTGCCAGCTCCCCGGGTGGTTCCTATAATTCACCCCTCCACTTT. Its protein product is CASSPGGSYNSPLHF.

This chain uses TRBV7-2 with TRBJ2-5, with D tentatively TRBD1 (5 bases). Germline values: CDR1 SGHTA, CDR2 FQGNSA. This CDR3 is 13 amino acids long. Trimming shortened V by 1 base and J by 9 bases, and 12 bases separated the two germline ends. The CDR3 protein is CASSLGGERSQYF. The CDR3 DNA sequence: TGTGCCAGCAGCTTAGGGGGCGAACGTTCCCAGTACTTC.

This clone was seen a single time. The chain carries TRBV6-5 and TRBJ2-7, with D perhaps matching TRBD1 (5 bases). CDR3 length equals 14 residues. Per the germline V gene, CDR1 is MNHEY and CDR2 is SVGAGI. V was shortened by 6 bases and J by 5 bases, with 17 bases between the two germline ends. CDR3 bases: TGTGCCAGCAGACCGCTCGGCAGGGTAGACGAGCAGTACTTC. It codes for CASRPLGRVDEQYF.

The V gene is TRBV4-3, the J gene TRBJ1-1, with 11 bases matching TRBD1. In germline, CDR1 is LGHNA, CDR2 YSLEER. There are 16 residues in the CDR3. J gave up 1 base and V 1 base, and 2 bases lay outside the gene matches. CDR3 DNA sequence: TGCGCCAGCAGCCAAGGGGGGACAGGGGGGAACACTGAAGCTTTCTTT. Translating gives CASSQGGTGGNTEAFF.

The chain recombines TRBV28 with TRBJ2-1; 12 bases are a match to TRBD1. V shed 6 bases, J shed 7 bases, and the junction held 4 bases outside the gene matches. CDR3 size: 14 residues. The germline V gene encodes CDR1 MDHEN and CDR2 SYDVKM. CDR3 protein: CASRGTGGWNEQFF. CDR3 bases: TGTGCCAGCAGAGGGACAGGGGGCTGGAATGAGCAGTTCTTC.

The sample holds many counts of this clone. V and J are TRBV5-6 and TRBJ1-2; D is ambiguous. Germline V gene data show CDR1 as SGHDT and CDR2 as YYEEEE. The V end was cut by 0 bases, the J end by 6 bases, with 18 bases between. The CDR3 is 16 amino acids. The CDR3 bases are TGTGCCAGCAGCTTGGATAGCGGAATCGGGTTTCATGGCTACACCTTC. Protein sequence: CASSLDSGIGFHGYTF.

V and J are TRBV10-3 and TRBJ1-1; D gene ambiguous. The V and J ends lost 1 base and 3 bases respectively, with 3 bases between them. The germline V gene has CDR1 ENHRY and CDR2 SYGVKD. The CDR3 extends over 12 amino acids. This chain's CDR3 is CAISELDTEAFF. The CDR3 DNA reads TGTGCCATCAGTGAGTTAGACACTGAAGCTTTCTTT.

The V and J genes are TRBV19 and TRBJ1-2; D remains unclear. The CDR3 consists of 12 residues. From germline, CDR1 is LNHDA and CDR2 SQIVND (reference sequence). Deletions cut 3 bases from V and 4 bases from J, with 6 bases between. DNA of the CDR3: TGTGCCAGTAGTATCTCTTCCTATGGCTACACCTTC. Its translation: CASSISSYGYTF.